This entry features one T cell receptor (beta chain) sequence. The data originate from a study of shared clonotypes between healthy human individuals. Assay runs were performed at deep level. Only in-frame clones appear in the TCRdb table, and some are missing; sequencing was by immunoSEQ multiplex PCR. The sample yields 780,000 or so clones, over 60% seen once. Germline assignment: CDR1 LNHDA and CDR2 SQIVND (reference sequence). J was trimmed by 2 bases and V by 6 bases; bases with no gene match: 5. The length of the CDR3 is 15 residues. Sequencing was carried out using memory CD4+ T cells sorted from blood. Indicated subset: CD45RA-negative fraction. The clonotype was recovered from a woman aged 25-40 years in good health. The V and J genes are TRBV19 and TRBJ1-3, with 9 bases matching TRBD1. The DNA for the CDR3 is TGTGCCAGTAGCCTTCGACAGGGGGCTGGAAACACCATATATTTT. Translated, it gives CASSLRQGAGNTIYF.